The 11 T cell receptor beta chains given below trace back to one sample, sequenced in a study of shared clonotypes between healthy human individuals (dated by TCRdb to about 2020). The library was made by the immunoSEQ multiplex PCR assay. The immuneACCESS repertoire file appears here via TCRdb, limited to in-frame rearrangements. These files lack a portion of the clones; in checked studies, under half of the deficit traces to unresolved V genes, and the cause of the others is not known. In all, the sample holds some 470,000 clones, and around 78% of those were seen once. 10% to 15% of the sample belongs to the ten largest clones. Sequencing was performed on PBMCs. Receptors originate from a woman aged 35 to 49 in good health. Some clones in this sample may be carry-over from other donors' samples.

Details on this clone: A much larger clone lies a single base off, so this may be a read error. This sample includes further DNA sequences coding for the same CDR3. V gene TRBV4-2 combines with J gene TRBJ2-1, with 12 bases identical to TRBD2. The length of the CDR3 is 19 residues. Per the germline V gene, CDR1 is LGHNA and CDR2 is YNFKEQ. V trimming: 3 bases; J trimming: 8 bases; junction bases outside the gene matches: 17. The CDR3 sequence is CASSQWTGVASGRADEQFF. In DNA, the CDR3 is TGTGCCAGCAGCCAGTGGACAGGGGTGGCTAGCGGGAGGGCCGATGAGCAGTTCTTC.

The rearrangement joins TRBV2 to TRBJ2-3, with D perhaps TRBD2 (5 bases). The V end was cut by 4 bases, the J end by 0 bases, with 14 bases between. The CDR3 has 16 amino acids. Germline V gene sequence: CDR1 SNHLY, CDR2 FYNNEI. CDR3: CASSGGFAPSTDTQYF. CDR3 DNA sequence: TGTGCCAGCAGTGGCGGGTTCGCTCCAAGCACAGATACGCAGTATTTT.

V and J are TRBV7-2 and TRBJ2-3; D ambiguous. CDR1 and CDR2 from the germline V gene are SGHTA and FQGNSA. The CDR3 loop spans 14 amino acids. The ends were cut back, 1 base at V and 0 bases at J, with 5 bases in the middle. Here the CDR3 reads CASSLGQSTDTQYF. DNA for the CDR3: TGTGCCAGCAGCTTAGGGCAAAGCACAGATACGCAGTATTTT.

The chain uses TRBV7-3 and TRBJ2-7; possibly TRBD2 for D (5 bases). Germline CDR1 is SGHTA and CDR2 is FQGTGA. With 5 bases removed from V and 4 bases from J, the gap between germline ends came to 15 bases. The CDR3 covers 14 residues. CDR3 nucleotides: TGTGCCAGCAGCCCACCCCCGCGGGCTTACGAGCAGTACTTC. Translated, it gives CASSPPPRAYEQYF.

V and J are TRBV28 and TRBJ2-7, with 15 bases fitting TRBD2. The CDR3 runs 17 residues. The junction had 10 bases not matched to a gene; V was cut back by 5 bases and J by 5 bases. Germline CDR1 and CDR2: MDHEN and SYDVKM. In DNA form, the CDR3 reads TGTGCCAGCAGTCTGGGACTAGCGGGAGGAAGATACGACGAGCAGTACTTC. This sequence encodes CASSLGLAGGRYDEQYF. The full variable domain, in which reference TRBV28 and TRBJ2-7 provide the parts outside the CDR3, is DVKVTQSSRYLVKRTGEKVFLECVQDMDHENMFWYRQDPGLGLRLIYFSYDVKMKEKGDIPEGYSVSREKKERFSLILESASTNQTSMYLCASSLGLAGGRYDEQYFGPGTRLTVT.

The chain joins TRBV7-2 to TRBJ2-3; perhaps TRBD2 as D (6 bases). Trimming cost V 1 base and J 5 bases, with 13 bases left between them. CDR1 SGHTA and CDR2 FQGNSA come from the germline V gene. The length of the CDR3 is 15 residues. CDR3 protein: CASSLVPGVVDTQYF. CDR3 bases: TGTGCCAGCAGCTTAGTTCCGGGAGTAGTAGATACGCAGTATTTT.

Note on this clone: The same CDR3 also results from other DNA sequences found in this sample. DNA of the CDR3: TGTGCCTGGAGTGTGGGGGTCCAAGAGACCCAGTACTTC. Residues: CAWSVGVQETQYF. This chain uses TRBV30 with TRBJ2-5; tentatively, D is TRBD1 or TRBD2 (5 bases each). Deletions cut 0 bases from V and 1 base from J, with 6 bases between. This CDR3 is built from 13 residues. The germline gives CDR1 GTSNPN, CDR2 SVGIG (reference sequence).

J is TRBJ2-3 and V is TRBV7-9; 13 positions agree with TRBD2. Per germline, CDR1 SEHNR and CDR2 FQNEAQ (reference sequence). There are 18 residues in the CDR3. J was trimmed by 0 bases and V by 5 bases; bases with no gene match: 8. The CDR3 protein is CASSELAGGIFSTDTQYF. CDR3 in DNA: TGTGCCAGCAGCGAACTAGCGGGAGGGATCTTTAGCACAGATACGCAGTATTTT.

The chain combines TRBV5-1 with TRBJ2-7; D tentatively fits TRBD1 or TRBD2 (6 bases each). CDR1 and CDR2 from the germline V gene are SGHRS and YFSETQ. Between the trimmed V and J ends, which lost 4 bases and 3 bases, there was a span of 17 bases. The CDR3 consists of 15 residues. CDR3 in DNA: TGCGCCAGCAGCCCAACGGGGGCAGTTTTCTACGAGCAGTACTTC. Translating gives CASSPTGAVFYEQYF.

This clone was seen just once. V usage is TRBV5-1 and J usage is TRBJ2-5, with 7 bases identical to TRBD1. The germline V gene encodes CDR1 SGHRS and CDR2 YFSETQ. The CDR3 extends over 14 amino acids. V dropped 6 bases and J dropped 0; count of bases not matched to a gene: 5. DNA for the CDR3: TGCGCCAGCAAGCAACAGGGGTACCAAGAGACCCAGTACTTC. Its translation is CASKQQGYQETQYF. Variable domain in full (rest from reference TRBV5-1 and TRBJ2-5): KAGVTQTPRYLIKTRGQQVTLSCSPISGHRSVSWYQQTPGQGLQFLFEYFSETQRNKGNFPGRFSGRQFSNSRSEMNVSTLELGDSALYLCASKQQGYQETQYFGPGTRLLVL.

V usage is TRBV11-2 and J usage is TRBJ2-7, with a tentative D call TRBD2 (6 bases). The length of the CDR3 is 16 residues. Germline values: CDR1 SGHAT, CDR2 FQNNGV. Between the trimmed V and J ends, which lost 1 base and 3 bases, there was a span of 16 bases. CDR3 sequence reads: CASSLARGSGIYEQYF. The CDR3 bases are TGTGCCAGCAGCTTAGCCCGGGGTAGCGGCATCTACGAGCAGTACTTC.